This T cell receptor beta chain was retrieved from a study of regulatory T cells in long-lasting Graves disease. Overall study: Positive TSH receptor antibodies alongside over 5 years of antithyroid drugs were what marked Graves' disease as persistent.

Arm-PCR of CDR3 regions with iRepertoire HTBI primers generated TCR beta libraries. Original methodology: Across all samples, under 65 TRBV segments and around 13 TRBJ segments were identified. TCRdb re-derived calls from the multiplex PCR reads in MiXCR, one entry per CDR3 protein. These V and J calls derive from TCRdb rather than the authors' analysis. The data show roughly 500,000 distinct CDR3 sequences, about 20% seen once. Time point noted: persistent/refractory GD, antithyroid drugs over 5 years with positive TRAb. PBMC RNA was the source of the TCR library. Overall study results and limits: In persistent patients, shared public clonotypes (more than 2,500) outnumbered those in new patients (approximately 970). Peripheral blood, not thyroid tissue, was the sole material studied.

As for this clonotype: Antigen: not known.

V was clipped by 4 bases and J by 8 bases; unmatched bases: 8. Germline assignment: CDR1 SEHNR and CDR2 FQNEAQ (reference sequence). The CDR3 contains 15 residues. The sequenced sample was peripheral blood mononuclear cells (PBMCs), obtained when the disease was refractory, from a patient treated with antithyroid drugs. The chain employs TRBV7-9 and TRBJ1-4; TRBD1 agrees at 9 bases. The origin of this receptor is a female donor with Graves disease. The CDR3 nucleotides read TGTGCCAGCAGCTCCTGGGACAGGGACGGCGAAAAACTGTTTTTT. Translation: CASSSWDRDGEKLFF.